This TCR beta chain was sequenced for a study of CD8+ T cells in alopecia areata (dated by TCRdb to the late 2010s). Turning to the overall study: Treated patients were enrolled in an open-label pilot trial of oral tofacitinib at 5 to 10 mg twice daily for moderate-to-severe alopecia areata. Tofacitinib was administered for 6 to 18 months, and 6 months of follow-up off drug were then conducted to assess delayed response and recurrence. Disease severity in treated patients was measured with the SALT score, which quantifies the percentage of affected scalp surface area. To study T cell clonal expansion in alopecia areata, the researchers applied high-throughput TCRbeta sequencing to both the C3H/HeJ mouse model and human patients. Human TCRbeta sequencing covered scalp tissue and sorted CD4+ and CD8+ peripheral blood T cells from patchy and totalis/universalis alopecia areata patients and healthy controls. Biopsies were taken from tofacitinib-treated patients at baseline and again at 4 and 24 weeks into treatment, and several of those patients also had a later scalp biopsy. Scalp clonality was compared across normal scalp (n=4), patchy alopecia areata scalp (n=8), and alopecia totalis/universalis scalp (n=8). RNA came from the PAXgene miRNA kit for fixed scalp, the miRNeasy kit for PBMCs, and the RNeasy kit for mouse skin. immunoSEQ multiplex PCR using 35 Vbeta forward primers and 13 Jbeta reverse primers was used to amplify TCRbeta CDR3 regions. Findings and caveats that apply to the study as a whole: Many expanded lesional clones persisted in scalp and blood during tofacitinib treatment, which may partly explain relapse after stopping treatment. Scalp clonality and the number of expanded CD8+ clones among the top 100 scalp clones were significantly decreased by tofacitinib. Because the treated cohort was small and had just a single nonresponder, larger studies are needed to establish links between baseline CD8+ expansion and response. Compared with mice, TCR sequences shared between patients were less clear, possibly partly because of HLA diversity across the patient population. Higher clonality and more expanded CD8+ clones were observed in lesional scalp than in normal scalp, particularly in alopecia totalis/universalis, a finding suggestive of antigenic drive. Scalp TCR repertoire analysis is complicated because resident alphabeta T cells in normal human skin are also sequenced, whereas mouse skin is dominated by gammadelta T cells.

The library was obtained by the immunoSEQ multiplex PCR assay. RNA was extracted from all samples and reverse transcribed into cDNA, which served as template for TCR sequencing. SuperScript III was used for first-strand cDNA synthesis, primed with a 2:1 mix of oligo-dT and random hexamers. Amplification bias was assessed with a synthetic immune receptor repertoire, and residual bias was removed computationally. The original pipeline was this. After raw reads were preprocessed to remove errors, the CDR3 was defined following IMGT conventions as running from the conserved cysteine to phenylalanine. Clonality was computed by normalizing Shannon entropy by log2 of the number of productive unique TCRs and subtracting the result from 1. Whether each scalp clone was CD4 or CD8 was inferred by checking scalp TCRbeta sequences against the CD4 and CD8 repertoires from sorted blood. TCRdb's version of the immuneACCESS table is confined to in-frame rearrangements and falls short of the full clone set. An unresolved V gene accounts for under half of the shortfall where checked; the remainder is of unknown origin. V and J calls and clone size are copied from that table; D and trimming were computed from the DNA. This sample is represented by some 80,000 clones; around 60% of them were singletons. 20% to 25% of the sample lies in the top ten.

The count of this clone is one. Its antigen remains undetermined. No quality values exist for individual bases; no much larger clone is one base distant. The germline V gene yields SGHVS for CDR1 and FQNEAQ for CDR2. V is pruned by 2 bases and J by 5 bases, leaving 16 bases of the junction without a gene match. Its CDR3 holds 20 amino acids, cysteine through phenylalanine. Left in the record is the CDR3 DNA by itself, 60 bases read in frame from the first base. The time point label of this sample denotes: 24 weeks on oral tofacitinib. The treatment or condition label on this specimen signifies: oral pan-JAK inhibitor, 5-10 mg twice daily. Lesional scalp punch biopsies and peripheral blood were obtained from alopecia areata patients. PBMCs were isolated by density centrifugation and stained for CD3, CD4 and CD8, and CD4+ and CD8+ T cells were sorted on a FACSAria.

Here the chain combines TRBV7-8 and TRBJ2-1; TRBD2 agrees with 12 junctional bases. The sample was CD8+ T cells sorted from blood, taken at week 24, from a patient treated with tofacitinib. The clonotype originates from a human donor with alopecia areata. The DNA reads as follows: TGTGCCAGCAGCTTAACTAGCGGGGGGCTAGCCTTTCTAGAGAACAATGAGCAGTTCTTC. It codes for CASSLTSGGLAFLENNEQFF.